A selection of T cell receptor beta chains follows, all from one sample in a study of T cells in narcolepsy. This table comes from immunoSEQ multiplex PCR, and its TCRdb copy is limited to in-frame clones, with some not included. The sample comprises roughly 24,000 clones, about 80% of which are singletons, and around 1% rests with the top ten. Input material: memory (CD45RA-) CD4+ T cells from blood. All receptors derive from a human donor in good health. Each CDR3 is given with its conserved first and last residue. The D gene is left open where the match is weak. Expanded clones are given a class, and other clones once, few, many or no size at all.

>TRBJ1-6|-|TRBV5-4|-
TGTGCCAGCAGCTGGGGGACGGCGGGCTCCTATAATTCACCCCTCCACTTT
CASSWGTAGSYNSPLHF
>TRBJ1-3|-|TRBV5-4|-
TGTGCCAGCAGCTTCGATGTCTCTGGAAACACCATATATTTT
CASSFDVSGNTIYF
>TRBJ2-7|-|TRBV6-5|-
TGTGCCAGCTCCCTCCGCGGAGCCCGGGTGTACTTC
CASSLRGARVYF
>TRBJ1-3|TRBD1|TRBV7-8|-
TGTGCCAGCAGCTCAAGGGACAGAGAAATTTTTTTCGGAAACACCATATATTTT
CASSSRDREIFFGNTIYF
>TRBJ2-7|TRBD1|TRBV6-5|-
TGTGCCAGCAGTATGACAGGGTTTGGCTACGAGCAGTACTTC
CASSMTGFGYEQYF
>TRBJ2-5|TRBD2|TRBV5-5|-
TGTGCCAGCAGCGCATCACTAGCGGGAGGGGGGACCCAGTACTTC
CASSASLAGGGTQYF
>TRBJ1-1|-|TRBV30|-
TGTGCCTGGACGTACGGGCTGAACACTGAAGCTTTCTTT
CAWTYGLNTEAFF
>TRBJ1-2|TRBD1|TRBV2|-
TGTGCCAGCAGTGAGTTCGGGGACAGTGACTATGGCTACACCTTC
CASSEFGDSDYGYTF
>TRBJ1-1|-|TRBV4-1|-
TGCGCCAGCAGCCAAGACCCGGGGAGGAACACTGAAGCTTTCTTT
CASSQDPGRNTEAFF
>TRBJ1-5|-|TRBV28|-
TGTGCCAGCACGGGGTCAGGGCAGCCCCAGCATTTT
CASTGSGQPQHF
>TRBJ2-7|-|TRBV6-6|-
TGTGCCAGCCGGCCGGGGGTAGGATACGAGCAGTACTTC
CASRPGVGYEQYF
>TRBJ2-3|-|TRBV5-4|-
TGTGCCAGCAGTTCCGGACAGACTAGCACAGATACGCAGTATTTT
CASSSGQTSTDTQYF
>TRBJ1-1|-|TRBV27|-
TGTGCCAGCACCCCCTCGGGCAGGGTTGGTGAAGCTTTCTTT
CASTPSGRVGEAFF
>TRBJ2-1|-|TRBV5-4|-
TGTGCCAGCAGCAGTACTACCAATGAGCAGTTCTTC
CASSSTTNEQFF
>TRBJ1-1|-|TRBV30|-
TGTGCCTGGAGTATAGGCTCGAACACTGGAGCTTTCTTT
CAWSIGSNTGAFF
>TRBJ1-5|-|TRBV4-2|-
TGTGCCAGCAGCCAAGAGCAGGTGGATCAGCCCCAGCATTTT
CASSQEQVDQPQHF
>TRBJ2-6|-|TRBV29-1|-
TGCAGCGTTGCATCTGGGGCCAACGTCCTGACTTTC
CSVASGANVLTF
>TRBJ2-1|-|TRBV14|-
TGTGCCAGCAGCAGGGACAATTTTGATGAGCAGTTCTTC
CASSRDNFDEQFF
>TRBJ1-6|-|TRBV19|once
TGTGCCAGTAGTATCCGGGGGGTTCAGGGCTTTAGCTCACCCCTCCACTTT
CASSIRGVQGFSSPLHF
>TRBJ2-7|-|TRBV18|-
TGTGCCAGCTCACCCAGGAGTCACGAGCAGTACTTC
CASSPRSHEQYF
>TRBJ2-4|TRBD1|TRBV30|-
TGTGCCTGGAGTTCCCGGACAGGGATGTTCGACATTCAGTACTTC
CAWSSRTGMFDIQYF
>TRBJ2-2|-|TRBV30|-
TGTGCCTGGGCGGGGAGAGGAATCGGGGAGCTGTTTTTT
CAWAGRGIGELFF
>TRBJ1-2|-|TRBV9|-
TGTGCCAGCAGCGTAGATACAGGGAGAGGCTACACCTTC
CASSVDTGRGYTF
>TRBJ2-7|TRBD2|TRBV28|-
TGTGCCAGCAGCTCGGGACAGATACCACTAGCGGGAGGTCGACACGAGCAGTACTTC
CASSSGQIPLAGGRHEQYF
>TRBJ1-5|-|TRBV19|-
TGTGCCAGTAGTATATCTGGGGGCGGGCAGCCCCAGCATTTT
CASSISGGGQPQHF
>TRBJ1-2|TRBD1|TRBV5-1|once
TGCGCCAGCAGCTTGGCCGGGACAGGGGGAGGCTACACCTTC
CASSLAGTGGGYTF
>TRBJ2-7|TRBD1|TRBV2|-
TGTGCCAGCAGTGGCCCGGGACAGGGCAACTACGAGCAGTACTTC
CASSGPGQGNYEQYF
>TRBJ1-1|-|TRBV5-1|-
TGCGCCAGCAGCGAAGTTCAGGGCAGGGGCACTGAAGCTTTCTTT
CASSEVQGRGTEAFF
>TRBJ1-5|-|TRBV4-3|-
TGCGCCAGCAGCCAAGATATGCAGGGAACCCAGCATTTT
CASSQDMQGTQHF
>TRBJ2-1|-|TRBV4-3|once
TGCGCCAGCAGCCAAGTTCCGGGGACCTACAATGAGCAGTTCTTC
CASSQVPGTYNEQFF
>TRBJ1-5|-|TRBV2|-
TGTGCCAGCGATCCGACAGGCAATCAGCCCCAGCATTTT
CASDPTGNQPQHF
>TRBJ1-1|-|TRBV25-1|-
TGTGCCACCCTAGGTCGGTTGAACACTGAAGCTTTCTTT
CATLGRLNTEAFF
>TRBJ2-2|TRBD2|TRBV9|few
TGTGCCAGCAGCGTAGTAAGCGGGGGAGACACCGGGGAGCTGTTTTTT
CASSVVSGGDTGELFF
>TRBJ2-5|TRBD2|TRBV30|few
TGTGCAACCCGACCGGGAGGGCCGGGGACCCAGTACTTC
CATRPGGPGTQYF
>TRBJ2-3|-|TRBV4-2|-
TGTGCCAGCAGCCAAGTCCGGGACTCTAGCACAGATACGCAGTATTTT
CASSQVRDSSTDTQYF
>TRBJ1-2|-|TRBV5-1|once
TGCGCCAGCAGCTTGGGGACTAACTATGGCTACACCTTC
CASSLGTNYGYTF
>TRBJ2-3|TRBD2|TRBV2|few
TGTGCCAGCAGTGAGCAGGGACTAGGTATAAATACGCAGTATTTT
CASSEQGLGINTQYF
>TRBJ2-7|-|TRBV5-1|-
TGCGCCAGCAGCTGGAGGACCTCCTACGAGCAGTACTTC
CASSWRTSYEQYF
>TRBJ1-4|-|TRBV4-1|-
TGCGCCAGCAGCCAAGATTGGGTTGAAGGGAATGAAAAACTGTTTTTT
CASSQDWVEGNEKLFF
>TRBJ1-4|-|TRBV30|-
TGTGCCTGGAGTGCAACTCACCGGGGGGAAAAACTGTTTTTT
CAWSATHRGEKLFF
>TRBJ2-2|-|TRBV10-1|-
TGCGCCAGCAGTGAGTCAACGGTGGGCACCGGGGAGCTGTTTTTT
CASSESTVGTGELFF
>TRBJ2-2|TRBD2|TRBV11-2|-
TGTGCCAGCAGCTTCCCTAGCGGGAGTACCGGGGAGCTGTTTTTT
CASSFPSGSTGELFF
>TRBJ1-6|TRBD1|TRBV19|-
TGTGCCAGTAGTAGCGGATCGACAGGGTCACCCCTCCACTTT
CASSSGSTGSPLHF
>TRBJ1-1|-|TRBV19|-
TGTGCCAGTAGTGTACAGAAGAACACTGAAGCTTTCTTT
CASSVQKNTEAFF
>TRBJ2-7|TRBD1|TRBV5-1|-
TGCGCCAGCAGCACACGACAGGGCTACGAGCAGTACTTC
CASSTRQGYEQYF
>TRBJ1-1|-|TRBV6-1|-
TGTGCCAGCAGTGAGAGTGGGACTCCGGAGCGACGGGACTTT
CASSESGTPERRDF
>TRBJ2-5|-|TRBV7-7|-
TGTGCTAGCAGCTTAGTTTCGGTGTGGCGGGGACGGGGGCCCCAAGAGACCCAGTACTTC
CASSLVSVWRGRGPQETQYF
>TRBJ1-4|-|TRBV6-6|few
TGTGCCAGCAGTTACGGGGTGGGCGGTTCTGAAAAACTGTTTTTT
CASSYGVGGSEKLFF
>TRBJ2-3|-|TRBV18|-
TGTGCCAGCTCACCAGTGGGGGGGCCGTCAGATACGCAGTATTTT
CASSPVGGPSDTQYF
>TRBJ2-2|-|TRBV7-2|-
TGTGCCAGCAGCTTAACACCCACCGGGGAGCTGTTTTTT
CASSLTPTGELFF
>TRBJ2-1|TRBD2|TRBV2|-
TGTGCCAGCAGTACCCTAGCGGGAGCCTCCAATGAGCAGTTCTTC
CASSTLAGASNEQFF
>TRBJ2-3|-|TRBV5-1|-
TGCGCCAGCAGCTTCGGGACAAGCACAGATACGCAGTATTTT
CASSFGTSTDTQYF
>TRBJ1-5|TRBD1|TRBV7-9|once
TGTGCCAGCAGCCCGCCGGGACAGGGGCAGCCCCAGCATTTT
CASSPPGQGQPQHF